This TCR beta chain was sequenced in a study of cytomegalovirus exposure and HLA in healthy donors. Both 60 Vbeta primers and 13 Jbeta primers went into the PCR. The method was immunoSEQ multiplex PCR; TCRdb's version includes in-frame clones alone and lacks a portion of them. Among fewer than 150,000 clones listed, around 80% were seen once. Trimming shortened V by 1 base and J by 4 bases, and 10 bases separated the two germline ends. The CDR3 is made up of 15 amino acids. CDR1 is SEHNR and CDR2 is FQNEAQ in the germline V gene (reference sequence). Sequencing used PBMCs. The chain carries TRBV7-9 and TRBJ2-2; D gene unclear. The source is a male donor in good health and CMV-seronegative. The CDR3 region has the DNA TGTGCCAGCAGCTTAGACAGTCTCTTCACCGGGGAGCTGTTTTTT. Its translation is CASSLDSLFTGELFF.